The clone carrying this T cell receptor (beta chain) came up once. No DNA is shown, since the ends of the CDR3 on it are uncertain; the CDR3 is the one TCRdb lists. These data originate in a study of CD8+CD57+ T cells in acquired aplastic anemia. Study background: The DNA of sorted CD4+ and CD8+ cells averaged approximately 3.2 ug.

Genomic DNA, the template, was used for profiling of the TCR beta VDJ and CDR3. A single record per CDR3 protein comes from TCRdb applying MiXCR to the reads. The sample includes about 270,000 distinct CDR3 sequences, roughly 80% of them seen just once. Patients picked for sequencing had shown CD8+CD57+ cell expansion detected by flow cytometry. Among the patients, all had severe acquired aplastic anemia. Germline values: CDR1 SGDLS, CDR2 YYNGEE. Termini included, the CDR3 measures 24 amino acids. This receptor was taken from a human donor with aplastic anemia. The sequencing input was sorted CD4+, CD8+, or CD8+CD57+ T cells (not recorded which) from PBMCs. The rearrangement links TRBV9 to TRBJ1-2; the listed D gene, TRBD1, was not tested against the DNA. This chain's CDR3 is CASSVGSDTQYFGPGTRLVYGYTF.